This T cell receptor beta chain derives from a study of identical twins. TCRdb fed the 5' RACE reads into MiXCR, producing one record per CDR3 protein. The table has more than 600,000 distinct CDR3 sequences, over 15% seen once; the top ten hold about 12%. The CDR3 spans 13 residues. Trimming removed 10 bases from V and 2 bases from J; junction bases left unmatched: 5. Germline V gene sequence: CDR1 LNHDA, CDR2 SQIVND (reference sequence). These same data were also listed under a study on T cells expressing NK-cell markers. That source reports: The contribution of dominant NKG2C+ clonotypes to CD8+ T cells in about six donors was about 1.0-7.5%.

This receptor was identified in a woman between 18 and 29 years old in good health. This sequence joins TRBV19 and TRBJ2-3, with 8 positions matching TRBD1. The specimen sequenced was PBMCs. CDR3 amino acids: CATRDRTTDTQYF. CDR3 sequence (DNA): TGTGCCACCAGGGACAGGACCACAGATACGCAGTATTTT.